This T cell receptor (beta chain) was identified during a study of liver allograft versus peripheral blood T cells. Study at large: Liver transplant recipients had T cell receptor repertoires compared between transplanted liver and peripheral blood. General study findings and limits: Peripheral blood reportedly held T cell receptor repertoires that differed from those inside liver allografts.

This clonotype was picked up many times. Its specificity is unknown. TCRdb reanalysed the reads using MiXCR and keeps one entry per CDR3 protein. The profile shows 7,500 to 9,000 distinct CDR3 sequences, 17% of them singletons. The V gene's germline CDR1 is MDHEN and CDR2 SYDVKM. V lost 4 bases and J 5 bases, leaving 17 bases between the germline ends. The CDR3 consists of 15 residues. V usage is TRBV28 and J usage is TRBJ2-5, with D perhaps TRBD2 (6 bases). This TCR was recovered from a human patient who had a liver transplant. T cells may partly derive from the graft donor. The CDR3 DNA sequence: TGTGCCAGCAGTTCCCTGGGCGGGACCGGGGAGACCCAGTACTTC. Translation gives CASSSLGGTGETQYF. The complete variable domain, with remaining parts taken from reference TRBV28 and TRBJ2-5, reads DVKVTQSSRYLVKRTGEKVFLECVQDMDHENMFWYRQDPGLGLRLIYFSYDVKMKEKGDIPEGYSVSREKKERFSLILESASTNQTSMYLCASSSLGGTGETQYFGPGTRLLVL.